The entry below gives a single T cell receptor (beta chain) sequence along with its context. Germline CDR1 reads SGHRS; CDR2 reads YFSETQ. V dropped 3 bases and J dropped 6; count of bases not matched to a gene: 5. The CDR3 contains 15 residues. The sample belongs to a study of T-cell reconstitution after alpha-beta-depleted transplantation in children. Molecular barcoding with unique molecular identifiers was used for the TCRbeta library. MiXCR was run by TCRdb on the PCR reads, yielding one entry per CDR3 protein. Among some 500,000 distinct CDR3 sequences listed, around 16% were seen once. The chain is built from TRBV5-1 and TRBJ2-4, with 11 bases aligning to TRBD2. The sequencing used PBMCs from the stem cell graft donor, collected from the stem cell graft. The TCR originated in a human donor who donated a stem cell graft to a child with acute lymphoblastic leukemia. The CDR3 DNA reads TGCGCCAGCAGCTACTCCGGGACTAGCGGAAACATTCAGTACTTC. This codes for CASSYSGTSGNIQYF.